The clone carrying this TCR beta chain was detected only once. What it binds is not known. As to treatment: roughly nine-day PBMC culture with coronavirus spike peptide pools or control peptides (ViraFEST assay). T cells were expanded with peptide pools, and expanded clonotypes were identified by TCR sequencing. Sequence data for DNA of cultured CD4+ T cells were generated by the Oncomine TCR Beta short-read assay. Each CDR3 protein is one row after TCRdb ran MiXCR on the PCR reads. Of some 25,000 distinct CDR3 sequences listed, approximately 49% were seen once; the top ten hold 5% to 6.5%. This sample stems from a study of vaccination and CD4 T cells after COVID-19. As for the study in general: Post-COVID draws followed diagnosis by a median roughly 100 days (range 35 to 161).

The CDR3 is made up of 15 amino acids. CDR1 and CDR2 from the germline V gene are SGHAT and FQNNGV. V shed 0 bases, J shed 4 bases, and the junction held 3 bases outside the gene matches. The receptor comes from a human donor who had recovered from COVID-19. Sequenced input: CD4+ T cells from blood, cultured in vitro. The chain carries TRBV11-2 and TRBJ2-3; 8 nucleotides agree with TRBD1. The CDR3: CASSLDAGGADTQYF. CDR3 sequence (DNA): TGTGCCAGCAGCTTAGATGCAGGGGGCGCAGATACGCAGTATTTT.